The present T cell receptor (beta chain) was sequenced within a study of OX40 agonist ivuxolimab in advanced cancers. Study information: At around 81% male, the cohort had a mean age of about 60 years, ranging from roughly 20 to 85.

Enrollment shut out patients with autoimmune disease history or systemic immunosuppression. TCRdb's table, derived via immunoSEQ multiplex PCR, lists solely in-frame clones and lacks some. The table has around 40,000 clones, 85% to 90% seen once. This clone was seen only once. Trimming took off 6 bases at V and 5 bases at J, with 13 bases between the two ends. The CDR3 is 14 residues long. Germline V gene lookup returns CDR1 SNHLY and CDR2 FYNNEI. The material sequenced was CD4+ or CD8+ T cells sorted from blood, taken in a trial of the OX40 agonist ivuxolimab. The chain links TRBV2 to TRBJ1-4; D gene ambiguous. The source of this sequence is an adult with an advanced solid tumor such as melanoma, head and neck, liver or kidney cancer. The CDR3 sequence: CASRETSGNEKLFF. The CDR3 DNA sequence: TGTGCCAGCAGGGAGACCTCTGGAAATGAAAAACTGTTTTTT.